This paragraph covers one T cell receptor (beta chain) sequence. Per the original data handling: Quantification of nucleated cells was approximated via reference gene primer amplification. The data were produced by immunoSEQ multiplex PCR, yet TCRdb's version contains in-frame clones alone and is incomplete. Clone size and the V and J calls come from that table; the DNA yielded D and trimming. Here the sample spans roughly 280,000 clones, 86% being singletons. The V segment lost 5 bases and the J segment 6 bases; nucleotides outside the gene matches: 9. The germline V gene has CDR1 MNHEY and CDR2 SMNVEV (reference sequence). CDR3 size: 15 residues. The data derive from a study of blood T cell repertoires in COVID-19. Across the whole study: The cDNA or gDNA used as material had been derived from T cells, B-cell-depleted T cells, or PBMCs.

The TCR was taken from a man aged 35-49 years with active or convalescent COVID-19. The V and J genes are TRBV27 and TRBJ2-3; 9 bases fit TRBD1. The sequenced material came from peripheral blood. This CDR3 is CASSPSQGAGDTQYF. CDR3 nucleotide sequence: TGTGCCAGCAGTCCCTCACAGGGGGCAGGGGATACGCAGTATTTT.